In this sample, the clone carrying this T cell receptor beta chain turned up once. What it recognizes is unknown. This record comes from a study of T cell responses to AZD1222 COVID-19 vaccine. Overall study results and limits: At baseline, seropositivity was found in only six or seven AZD1222 recipients.

J lost 6 bases, V lost 4 bases, and 6 bases had no gene match. There are 13 residues in the CDR3. Germline values: CDR1 SGHAT, CDR2 FQNNGV. Data came from immunoSEQ multiplex PCR; TCRdb stores just in-frame clones and leaves some out. Counted here are 130,000 to 150,000 clones, 70% to 90% occurring once; the ten biggest clones make up about 15%. The chain is built from TRBV11-2 and TRBJ2-7; 7 bases are a match to TRBD1. This TCR derives from an adult in good health. The sequencing here drew on peripheral blood, taken on day 0 of AZD1222 vaccination. CDR3 nucleotide sequence: TGTGCCAGCAGCTCCCTCGGGACAGCCGAGCAGTACTTC. Its protein product is CASSSLGTAEQYF.